This T cell receptor (beta chain) was profiled in a study of response to subunit inactivated influenza vaccine. Study-level points and caveats: That few new T cells are recruited by each seasonal influenza vaccination was the authors' suggestion.

Germline CDR1 and CDR2: SGHDT and YYEEEE. There are 14 residues in the CDR3. V lost 0 bases and J 8 bases, leaving 12 bases between the germline ends. This clonotype was detected only a few times. Its antigen is unknown. TCRdb passed the RT-PCR reads through MiXCR, listing each CDR3 protein once. The sample has 400,000 to 650,000 distinct CDR3 sequences; approximately 7.8% are singletons. The receptor's source is a man in his fifties or sixties who received an inactivated influenza vaccine. Sequencing was performed on PBMCs from blood, taken less than 30 months after vaccination. The chain carries TRBV5-6 and TRBJ2-1; possible D gene TRBD1, 5 bases. The CDR3 loop reads CASSLAGKLYEQFF. DNA of the CDR3: TGTGCCAGCAGCTTGGCAGGGAAACTCTATGAGCAGTTCTTC.